What follows are 2 T cell receptor beta chains derived from one specimen sequenced in a study of T cells in Graves' hyperthyroidism and ophthalmopathy. The TCR beta CDR3 regions underwent amplification using RNA transcripts as the source. First-round RT-PCR of the TCR CDR3 relied on the HTBI primer set. TCRdb used MiXCR to reprocess the multiplex PCR reads, holding one entry per CDR3 protein. The table lists a few hundred thousand distinct CDR3 sequences, roughly 13% of them singletons. Input material: blood. Source of these receptors: a man aged 25 to 40 with Graves' hyperthyroidism that later progressed to Graves' ophthalmopathy.

This clonotype was detected many times. J is TRBJ2-1 and V is TRBV5-1; weak D call: TRBD2 (6 bases). The CDR3 totals 16 residues. Germline values: CDR1 SGHRS, CDR2 YFSETQ. The V end lost 4 bases, the J end lost 1 base, and 15 bases lay between the germline ends. CDR3 nucleotides: TGCGCCAGCAGCCCACTAGCTCGGGGTTCCTACAATGAGCAGTTCTTC. Translated: CASSPLARGSYNEQFF.

The J gene is TRBJ1-4, the V gene TRBV5-4; D ambiguous. Between the trimmed V and J ends, which lost 3 bases and 0 bases, there was a span of 9 bases. CDR3 size: 15 residues. Germline V gives CDR1 SGHNT, CDR2 YYREEE (reference sequence). The CDR3 DNA sequence: TGTGCCAGCAGCTCGACACTTGCAACTAATGAAAAACTGTTTTTT. Protein: CASSSTLATNEKLFF. Together with reference TRBV5-4 and TRBJ1-4, the CDR3 gives the full variable domain: ETGVTQSPTHLIKTRGQQVTLRCSSQSGHNTVSWYQQALGQGPQFIFQYYREEENGRGNFPPRFSGLQFPNYSSELNVNALELDDSALYLCASSSTLATNEKLFFGSGTQLSVL.